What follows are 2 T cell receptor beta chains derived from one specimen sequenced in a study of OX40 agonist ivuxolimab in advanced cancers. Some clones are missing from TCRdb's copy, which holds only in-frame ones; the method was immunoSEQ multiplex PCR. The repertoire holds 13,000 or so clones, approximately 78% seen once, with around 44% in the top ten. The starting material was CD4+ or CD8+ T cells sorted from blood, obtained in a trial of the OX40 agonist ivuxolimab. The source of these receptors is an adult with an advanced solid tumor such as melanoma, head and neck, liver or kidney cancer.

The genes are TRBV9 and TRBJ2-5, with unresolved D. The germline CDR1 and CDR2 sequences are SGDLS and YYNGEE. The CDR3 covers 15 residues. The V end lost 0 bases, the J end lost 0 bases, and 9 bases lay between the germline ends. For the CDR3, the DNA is TGTGCCAGCAGCGTAGGAGAATCGTACCAAGAGACCCAGTACTTC. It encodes CASSVGESYQETQYF.

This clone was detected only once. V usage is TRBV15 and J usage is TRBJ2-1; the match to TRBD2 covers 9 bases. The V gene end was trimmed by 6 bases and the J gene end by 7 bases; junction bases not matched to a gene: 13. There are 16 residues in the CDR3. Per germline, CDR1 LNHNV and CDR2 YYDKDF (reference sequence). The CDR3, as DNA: TGTGCCACCAGTCAAGGGGTAGCGGGAGAGTCGAATGAGCAGTTCTTC. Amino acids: CATSQGVAGESNEQFF.